Listed below are T cell receptor beta chains from one sample, sequenced in a study of T cells in Graves' hyperthyroidism and ophthalmopathy. TCRdb reprocessed the multiplex PCR reads via MiXCR and lists one record per CDR3 protein. This sample yields hundreds of thousands of distinct CDR3 sequences, of which roughly an eighth are seen a single time; roughly 8.3% belongs to the top ten. Sequences were obtained from blood. Source of these receptors: a woman younger than 30 with Graves' hyperthyroidism. CDR3s include the opening cysteine and the closing phenylalanine or tryptophan. Each record gives: J gene, D gene, clone size, V gene, CDR3 DNA, CDR3 protein. A D gene is named only where the DNA matches it firmly. Part of the rows lack a size; the others show once, few, many or a class for expanded clones.

TRBJ2-7 TRBD2 - TRBV7-9 TGTGCCAGCAGCTTAAGTAAAAGCGGGGTCCCCTACGAGCAGTACTTC CASSLSKSGVPYEQYF
TRBJ2-3 - - TRBV24-1 TGTGCCACCGGAGGACAGCCTAACTTAGATACGCAGTATTTT CATGGQPNLDTQYF
TRBJ1-1 - many TRBV10-3 TGTGCCATCAGTGAGTCGACAGGAACTGAAGCTTTCTTT CAISESTGTEAFF
TRBJ2-1 - many TRBV3-1 TGTGCCAGCAGCCCTTTCCCTGCGGGGACCTACAATGAGCAGTTCTTC CASSPFPAGTYNEQFF
TRBJ2-5 TRBD2 many TRBV30 TGTGCCTGGAGTGCTGGACTAGCGGAGCAAGAGACCCAGTACTTC CAWSAGLAEQETQYF
TRBJ1-2 TRBD1 many TRBV20-1 TGCAGTGCTAGTCCAGGGGGGGGCGCTAAGGATGGCTACACCTTC CSASPGGGAKDGYTF
TRBJ2-3 - many TRBV7-2 TGTGCCAGCAGCCAACGGACCGGTACGCAGTATTTT CASSQRTGTQYF
TRBJ2-1 TRBD2 - TRBV29-1 TGCAGCGTTGTGGGGGGCACAGCGGGAGAATCCTACAATGAGCAGTTCTTC CSVVGGTAGESYNEQFF
TRBJ2-3 TRBD2 few TRBV4-1 TGCGCCAGCAGCCAGGGGCCCCGGACTAGCGGGAAAACAGATACGCAGTATTTT CASSQGPRTSGKTDTQYF
TRBJ2-6 - many TRBV28 TGTGCCAGCAGTGTGTTGGAGGCTGGGGCCAACGTCCTGACTTTC CASSVLEAGANVLTF
TRBJ2-3 - many TRBV6-1 TGTGCCAGCAGTCAGGACTATTACACAGATACGCAGTATTTT CASSQDYYTDTQYF